The present T cell receptor beta chain was sequenced within a study of CD8 T cells in Susac syndrome. Study outcomes and limitations: The study admitted that it had a relatively small number of individuals in its TCR sequencing and HLA analysis.

Germline V gene sequence: CDR1 MNHNY, CDR2 SVGAGI (reference sequence). The CDR3 runs to 14 residues. V shed 2 bases and J 6 bases; nucleotides not matched to a gene: 5. Sequencing of TCR beta was carried out in blood CD8+ and CD4+ T cells. Comments on this clonotype: What it binds is unknown.

Random hexamers were used to reverse transcribe the RNA input (about 0.5 to 1 ug). TCR beta CDR3 was amplified by immunoSEQ covering 54 Vbeta and 13 Jbeta. TCRdb re-analysed the immunoSEQ multiplex PCR reads in MiXCR, keeping a single row per CDR3 protein. Among approximately 180,000 distinct CDR3 sequences listed, approximately 94% were seen once. The rearrangement links TRBV6-6 to TRBJ1-2; the match to TRBD1 covers 8 bases. The TCR was taken from a human donor with multiple sclerosis. Sequencing was performed on CD4+ T cells from PBMCs. CDR3 amino acids: CASSYDWTGNGYTF. In DNA form, the CDR3 reads TGTGCCAGCAGTTACGATTGGACAGGGAATGGCTACACCTTC.